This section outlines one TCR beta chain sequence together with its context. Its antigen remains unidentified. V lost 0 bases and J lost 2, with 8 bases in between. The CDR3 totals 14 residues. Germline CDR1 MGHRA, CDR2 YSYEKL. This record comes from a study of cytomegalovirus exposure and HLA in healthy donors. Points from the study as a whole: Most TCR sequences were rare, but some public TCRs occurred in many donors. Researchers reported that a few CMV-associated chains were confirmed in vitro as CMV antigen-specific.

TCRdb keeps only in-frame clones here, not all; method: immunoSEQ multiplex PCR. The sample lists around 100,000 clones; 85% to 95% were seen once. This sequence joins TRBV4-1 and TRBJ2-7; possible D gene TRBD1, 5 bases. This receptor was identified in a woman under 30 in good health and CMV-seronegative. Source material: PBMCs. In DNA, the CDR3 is TGCGCCAGCAGCCAAGAGTTAGGGGCCTACGAGCAGTACTTC. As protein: CASSQELGAYEQYF.